The 11 T cell receptor beta chains listed next were all sequenced from one sample in a study of spatial heterogeneity in lung cancer. Broader study findings: Expanded alpha and beta TCR counts within tumors tracked tumor mutation counts.

Time point noted: sample taken at primary tumor resection. Which antigens these TCRs recognize remains unknown. Using its own MiXCR run on the 5' RACE reads, TCRdb lists one record per CDR3 protein. This repertoire shows 14,000 or so distinct CDR3 sequences, 4.7% found once; its top ten account for around 18%. This specimen was lung tumor tissue, taken at surgery. The receptors originated from a female donor with early-stage non-small cell lung cancer.

This clonotype appeared many times. With the library built for alpha chains, this beta chain is off target and its frequency is not meaningful. The chain combines TRBV5-1 with TRBJ2-5, with D perhaps matching TRBD1 (5 bases). V was shortened by 4 bases and J by 2 bases, with 15 bases between the two germline ends. This CDR3 has 15 residues. CDR1 and CDR2 from the germline V gene are SGHRS and YFSETQ. The CDR3 bases are TGCGCCAGCAGCCTGCAGGCGACAGTACAAGAGACCCAGTACTTC. Protein product: CASSLQATVQETQYF.

This clonotype occurred many times. Little can be read into the size of this beta chain, an off-target read in a library designed for alpha chains. The rearrangement uses TRBV7-2 and TRBJ2-5, with no clear D. Looked up from germline, CDR1 is SGHTA and CDR2 is FQGNSA. This CDR3 spans 12 amino acids. V dropped 5 bases and J dropped 3 bases, with 7 bases sitting between them. The CDR3 sequence is CASSHTKETQYF. The CDR3 nucleotides read TGTGCCAGCAGCCACACCAAAGAGACCCAGTACTTC.

Ten or more counts support this clonotype. This beta chain is an unintended read in a library built for alpha chains; its size means little. The rearrangement uses TRBV2 and TRBJ2-7; D gene ambiguous. The V end lost 8 bases, the J end lost 2 bases, and 13 bases lay between the germline ends. The CDR3 runs 13 residues. Per germline, CDR1 SNHLY and CDR2 FYNNEI. CDR3 in amino acids: CASAVPITYEQYF. CDR3 bases: TGTGCCAGCGCGGTCCCCATCACCTACGAGCAGTACTTC.

This clonotype was counted many times. With the library built for alpha chains, this beta chain is off target and its frequency is not meaningful. The chain recombines TRBV6-2 or TRBV6-3 with TRBJ1-5; 8 bases align to TRBD1. The length of the CDR3 is 18 residues. Trimming cost V 6 bases and J 3 bases; bases outside gene matches: 16. The V gene's germline CDR1 is MNHEY and CDR2 SVGEGT. CDR3 amino acids: CASRDPTGATMDNQPQHF. The CDR3 DNA reads TGTGCCAGCAGGGACCCGACAGGGGCGACGATGGACAATCAGCCCCAGCATTTT.

This clonotype was recorded at least ten times. The library was designed around alpha chains, so this beta chain is a stray read whose abundance carries little weight. V gene TRBV6-2 or TRBV6-3 combines with J gene TRBJ2-5; D possibly corresponds to TRBD2 (5 bases). The germline V and J ends were trimmed by 6 bases and 5 bases, with 16 bases remaining between them. Germline V gene data show CDR1 as MNHEY and CDR2 as SVGEGT. The CDR3 loop spans 14 amino acids. The CDR3 reads CASSHSGRGETQYF. The CDR3 coding sequence is TGTGCCAGCAGCCATTCTGGACGAGGGGAGACCCAGTACTTC.

The table lists this clonotype with many counts. As an off-target read in a library built for alpha chains, this beta chain has a frequency of little significance. The chain employs TRBV12-3 or TRBV12-4 and TRBJ2-7; 9 bases are shared with TRBD1. This CDR3 is 15 amino acids long. Trimming cost V 6 bases and J 5 bases; bases outside gene matches: 11. CDR3 sequence: CASRRTGQGYHEQYF. CDR3 sequence (DNA): TGTGCCAGCAGGAGGACGGGACAGGGCTACCACGAGCAGTACTTC.

This clonotype was counted ten times or more. Because the library targeted alpha chains, this beta chain is an off-target read whose size means little. The chain combines TRBV7-6 with TRBJ1-1; weak D call: TRBD1 (5 bases). V lost 4 bases, J lost 3 bases, and 9 bases lay in between. The CDR3 runs to 13 residues. In germline, CDR1 is SGHVS, CDR2 FNYEAQ. For the CDR3, the DNA is TGTGCCAGCAGCTCGCAGGGCTACACTGAAGCTTTCTTT. Its protein product is CASSSQGYTEAFF.

This clonotype was counted ten times or more. Being off target in a library aimed at alpha chains, this beta chain has a size of little meaning. V and J are TRBV6-5 and TRBJ1-5; a weak D match, TRBD1 (5 bases). The CDR3 spans 14 residues. Germline assignment: CDR1 MNHEY and CDR2 SVGAGI. V was clipped by 2 bases and J by 2 bases, with 7 bases between them. The CDR3 nucleotides are TGTGCCAGCAGTTACGCGGGGGGCAATCAGCCCCAGCATTTT. It encodes CASSYAGGNQPQHF.

This clonotype was seen at least ten times. The library was prepared for alpha chains; this beta chain is a stray read, so its frequency means little. The chain joins TRBV6-6 to TRBJ2-5; D gene ambiguous. The CDR3 has 12 amino acids. Looked up from germline, CDR1 is MNHNY and CDR2 is SVGAGI (reference sequence). The V and J ends lost 8 bases and 5 bases respectively, with 12 bases between them. CDR3 coding DNA: TGTGCCAGCGAAGCGAGGACGGAGACCCAGTACTTC. It is translated as CASEARTETQYF.

This clonotype was detected many times. This beta chain turned up in a library designed for alpha chains; as an off-target read, its abundance says little. CDR3 in amino acids: CASSSPGVKAFF. The CDR3 nucleotides are TGTGCCAGCAGTTCCCCGGGGGTGAAAGCTTTCTTT. The V and J genes are TRBV6-5 and TRBJ1-1; a possible D gene is TRBD1 (5 bases). Trimming left V 4 bases short and J 9 bases short, with 12 bases between. In germline, CDR1 is MNHEY, CDR2 SVGAGI. The CDR3 totals 12 residues.

This clonotype was seen at least ten times. This beta chain is off target for a library built for alpha chains, so its abundance means little. The genes are TRBV7-9 and TRBJ2-3, with D uncertain. V dropped 3 bases and J dropped 0 bases, with 7 bases sitting between them. This CDR3 has 14 amino acids. Germline CDR1 is SEHNR and CDR2 is FQNEAQ (reference sequence). The CDR3: CASSFDSSTDTQYF. The CDR3 DNA reads TGTGCCAGCAGCTTCGATTCTAGCACAGATACGCAGTATTTT.